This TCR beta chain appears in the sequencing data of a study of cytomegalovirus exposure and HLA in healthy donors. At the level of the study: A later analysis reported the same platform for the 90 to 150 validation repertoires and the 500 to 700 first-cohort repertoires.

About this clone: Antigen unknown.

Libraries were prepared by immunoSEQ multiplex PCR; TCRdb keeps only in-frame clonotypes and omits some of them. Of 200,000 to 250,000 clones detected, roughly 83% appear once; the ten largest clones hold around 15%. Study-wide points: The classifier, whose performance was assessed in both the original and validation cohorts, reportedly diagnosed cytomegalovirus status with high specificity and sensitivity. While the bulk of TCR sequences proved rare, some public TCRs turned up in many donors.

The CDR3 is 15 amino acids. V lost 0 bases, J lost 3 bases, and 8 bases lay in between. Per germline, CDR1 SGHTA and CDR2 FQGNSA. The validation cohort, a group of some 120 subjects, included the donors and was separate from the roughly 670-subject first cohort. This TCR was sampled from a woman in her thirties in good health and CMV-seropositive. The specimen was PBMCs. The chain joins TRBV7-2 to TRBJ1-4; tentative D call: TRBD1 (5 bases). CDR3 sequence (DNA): TGTGCCAGCAGCTTAGCGGGGGTGGCTAATGAAAAACTGTTTTTT. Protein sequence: CASSLAGVANEKLFF.